These T cell receptor beta chains were read from a single sample in a study of radiation and T cells in renal cell carcinoma. TCRdb's copy holds only in-frame clones and misses some; the assay was immunoSEQ multiplex PCR. The sample yields around 46,000 clones, about 83% seen once. The sequences come from blood, collected from a patient whose treatment included radiotherapy and nephrectomy. These receptors were collected from a woman in her 70s with renal cell carcinoma. Both conserved end residues are trimmed from each CDR3. Rows give clone size only sometimes, using once, few, many, or a class for an expanded clone.

j_gene | v_gene | abundance | CDR3aa
TRBJ2-3 | TRBV20-1 | once | SATPGTGQY
TRBJ2-5 | TRBV4-1 | - | ASSPTTGETQY
TRBJ2-1 | TRBV13 | - | ASSLNRRGREYNEQF
TRBJ2-7 | TRBV5-4 | - | ASSLSAGNSYEQY
TRBJ1-3 | TRBV11-2 | - | ASSPRQGALSGNTIY
TRBJ2-5 | TRBV7-2 | - | ASSLVGETQY
TRBJ1-2 | TRBV4-3 | - | ASGDRQSPYGYT
TRBJ2-1 | TRBV5-1 | - | ASSAAGEIYNEQF
TRBJ1-1 | TRBV6-1 | few | ASRVVTEAF
TRBJ2-1 | TRBV6-6 | - | ASSYPPGLAGNEQF
TRBJ2-7 | TRBV11-2 | few | ASSFSTASYEQY
TRBJ1-2 | TRBV5-4 | - | ASSLISGSGYT
TRBJ2-5 | TRBV21-1 | - | ASSKGRGPQETQY
TRBJ2-1 | TRBV9 | - | ASSPQQGLAGYNEQF
TRBJ1-3 | TRBV19 | - | ASSIDVRGLRNTIY